Shown below are 26 T cell receptor beta chains from a single sample sequenced in a study of shared clonotypes between healthy human individuals. Assay used: immunoSEQ multiplex PCR; TCRdb lists only in-frame clones, some missing. Among some 2.1 million clones listed, approximately 94% were seen once. Terminally differentiated effector memory CD45RA+ cells were excluded by CCR7 positive selection of CD45RO-negative cells. The material sequenced was naive CD8+ T cells sorted from blood. These TCRs come from a man younger than 30 in good health.

This clone has more than one count but fewer than ten. CDR3 nucleotide sequence: TGTGCCACCGGGACAAGCAATCAGCCCCAGCATTTT. The encoded protein is CATGTSNQPQHF. The gene calls are TRBV2 and TRBJ1-5, with D possibly matching TRBD1 (6 bases). This CDR3 has 12 residues. Germline CDR1 SNHLY, CDR2 FYNNEI. V shed 10 bases and J shed 1 base, with 8 bases lying between them.

With regard to this clone: The same CDR3 also results from other DNA sequences found in this sample. The chain recombines TRBV7-8 with TRBJ2-7; D is ambiguous. With 1 base removed from V and 4 bases from J, the gap between germline ends came to 5 bases. The CDR3 runs to 12 residues. The germline V gene has CDR1 SGHVS and CDR2 FQNEAQ. CDR3 sequence (DNA): TGTGCCAGCAGCTTAGTCGGGTACGAGCAGTACTTC. This translates into CASSLVGYEQYF.

V usage is TRBV19 and J usage is TRBJ2-3, with a tentative D call TRBD2 (5 bases). V was trimmed by 4 bases and J by 9 bases, leaving 11 bases between them. The germline V gene encodes CDR1 LNHDA and CDR2 SQIVND (reference sequence). This CDR3 is built from 12 residues. This chain's CDR3 is CASSNYGGTQYF. The CDR3 DNA is TGTGCCAGTAGTAACTACGGCGGGACGCAGTATTTT.

This chain uses TRBV10-1 with TRBJ2-5, with 12 bases identical to TRBD2. CDR3 length equals 18 residues. The V gene's germline CDR1 is WNHNN and CDR2 SYGVQD (reference sequence). V was pared by 4 bases and J by 3 bases, with 12 bases of the junction left unmatched. CDR3 protein: CASSGATKGLAGKETQYF. Written as DNA, the CDR3 is TGCGCCAGCAGTGGAGCAACCAAAGGACTAGCGGGAAAAGAGACCCAGTACTTC.

Turning to this clone: The same CDR3 also results from other DNA sequences found in this sample. The V gene is TRBV27, the J gene TRBJ2-7; a possible D gene is TRBD1 (6 bases). Trimming took 0 bases from V and 3 from J, leaving 6 bases between them. Germline lookup yields CDR1 MNHEY and CDR2 SMNVEV (reference sequence). This CDR3 has 13 residues. The CDR3 DNA follows: TGTGCCAGCAGTTTATCACAGGGCTACGAGCAGTACTTC. Protein sequence: CASSLSQGYEQYF.

The chain combines TRBV28 with TRBJ2-5, with a possible D match to TRBD2 (6 bases). The DNA end favors TRBJ2-7, so the J call may be wrong. Germline V CDR1 and CDR2: MDHEN, SYDVKM. This CDR3 contains 13 residues. CDR3 sequence: CASSPGASAEQYF. Written as DNA, the CDR3 is TGTGCCAGCAGCCCTGGGGCTAGCGCCGAGCAGTACTTC.

CDR3 nucleotides: TGCGCCAGCAGCTGGGGGCGACAGTCTGACGAGCAGTACTTC. This gives the protein CASSWGRQSDEQYF. V is TRBV4-3 and J is TRBJ2-7; D perhaps matches TRBD1 (6 bases). The CDR3 runs to 14 residues. With 5 bases removed from V and 5 bases from J, the gap between germline ends came to 16 bases. The germline V gene encodes CDR1 LGHNA and CDR2 YSLEER.

The V and J genes are TRBV5-1 and TRBJ2-1, with 7 bases aligning to TRBD2. Germline V gives CDR1 SGHRS, CDR2 YFSETQ. This CDR3 is built from 15 residues. With V trimmed by 7 bases and J by 6 bases, 13 bases remained unmatched. CDR3 in amino acids: CASGMTGTTRNEQFF. CDR3 nucleotides: TGCGCCAGCGGGATGACCGGGACTACCCGCAATGAGCAGTTCTTC.

The V call is TRBV2, the J call TRBJ1-1; weak D call: TRBD1 (5 bases). Germline CDR1 SNHLY, CDR2 FYNNEI. This CDR3 contains 17 residues. The germline V and J ends were trimmed by 1 base and 0 bases, with 15 bases remaining between them. The CDR3 sequence: CASSEDPWQGVNTEAFF. CDR3 coding DNA: TGTGCCAGCAGTGAAGATCCCTGGCAGGGTGTGAACACTGAAGCTTTCTTT.

The genes are TRBV9 and TRBJ2-5; no clear D. V dropped 1 base and J dropped 4 bases, with 20 bases sitting between them. The CDR3 consists of 17 residues. The germline V gene encodes CDR1 SGDLS and CDR2 YYNGEE. The CDR3 DNA reads TGTGCCAGCAGCGTATCGGGTAGCCCATCGGGTGGAGAGACCCAGTACTTC. Translating gives CASSVSGSPSGGETQYF.

Points on this clone: The identical CDR3 is also encoded by other nucleotide sequences in the sample. V gene TRBV4-1 combines with J gene TRBJ2-7; D uncertain. The germline gives CDR1 MGHRA, CDR2 YSYEKL. V shed 1 base and J shed 0 bases, with 10 bases lying between them. The CDR3 totals 15 residues. CDR3 in DNA: TGCGCCAGCAGCCAAGGTCGTGTAGGCTCCTACGAGCAGTACTTC. The encoded protein is CASSQGRVGSYEQYF.

This chain joins TRBV15 and TRBJ1-4; 8 bases are shared with TRBD1. The CDR3 extends over 15 amino acids. The J segment lost 4 bases and the V segment lost 1 base, leaving 2 bases of the junction unmatched. Germline values: CDR1 LNHNV, CDR2 YYDKDF (reference sequence). The CDR3 sequence is CATSRGQGNNEKLFF. CDR3 DNA: TGTGCCACCAGCAGAGGACAGGGGAATAATGAAAAACTGTTTTTT.

J is TRBJ1-2 and V is TRBV2; 7 bases are a match to TRBD1. V lost 6 bases, J lost 7 bases, and 5 bases stayed unmatched. Germline V CDR1 and CDR2: SNHLY, FYNNEI. The CDR3 covers 12 residues. The CDR3 region has the DNA TGTGCCAGCAGAGAGGGACAGCTTGGCTACACCTTC. It specifies CASREGQLGYTF.

The chain couples TRBV29-1 to TRBJ2-3; 8 bases line up with TRBD2. From germline, CDR1 is SQVTM and CDR2 ANQGSEA. This CDR3 contains 15 residues. With 4 bases clipped from V and 4 bases from J, the junction kept 10 bases outside the gene matches. For the CDR3, the DNA is TGCAGCGTTGGGTTGAGGGGGACTAGTGCAGATACGCAGTATTTT. Translating gives CSVGLRGTSADTQYF.

V usage is TRBV5-6 and J usage is TRBJ1-5; D is perhaps TRBD1 (6 bases). Germline CDR1 is SGHDT and CDR2 is YYEEEE. The CDR3 spans 13 residues. V was shortened by 0 bases and J by 6 bases, with 7 bases between the two germline ends. The CDR3 loop is CASSLGDTQPQHF. The CDR3 region has the DNA TGTGCCAGCAGCTTGGGGGACACTCAGCCCCAGCATTTT.

This clone appeared once. The chain combines TRBV5-6 with TRBJ1-2; maybe TRBD1 (6 bases). The CDR3 runs 13 residues. The germline V gene encodes CDR1 SGHDT and CDR2 YYEEEE. V gave up 8 bases and J gave up 3 bases, with 14 bases separating them. CDR3 DNA sequence: TGTGCCAGTAGTGAGACAGGCGACTATGGCTACACCTTC. Protein: CASSETGDYGYTF.

V usage is TRBV9 and J usage is TRBJ2-1; 9 bases are shared with TRBD2. This CDR3 is built from 16 residues. CDR1 SGDLS and CDR2 YYNGEE come from the germline V gene. Germline trimming cut 4 bases from V and 2 bases from J; bases unmatched to any gene: 7. The DNA for the CDR3 is TGTGCCAGCAGCCCGGAGCGGGAGGCCACCTACAATGAGCAGTTCTTC. This translates into CASSPEREATYNEQFF. The full variable domain, its missing parts supplied by reference TRBV9 and TRBJ2-1, is DSGVTQTPKHLITATGQRVTLRCSPRSGDLSVYWYQQSLDQGLQFLIQYYNGEERAKGNILERFSAQQFPDLHSELNLSSLELGDSALYFCASSPEREATYNEQFFGPGTRLTVL.

The chain is built from TRBV27 and TRBJ2-1; 9 bases align to TRBD2. J lost 8 bases, V lost 5 bases, and 4 bases had no gene match. This CDR3 has 13 residues. CDR1 MNHEY and CDR2 SMNVEV come from the germline V gene (reference sequence). CDR3 amino acids: CASSRAGGDEQFF. CDR3 coding DNA: TGTGCCAGCAGTCGTGCGGGAGGGGATGAGCAGTTCTTC.

The chain uses TRBV6-6 and TRBJ1-2; D call uncertain. The CDR3 runs 12 residues. Per germline, CDR1 MNHNY and CDR2 SVGAGI (reference sequence). Trimming shortened V by 3 bases and J by 8 bases, and 10 bases separated the two germline ends. In DNA form, the CDR3 reads TGTGCCAGCAGTTATGAAGGGAACGGCTACACCTTC. Its translation: CASSYEGNGYTF.

This sequence joins TRBV7-8 and TRBJ2-3, with 12 bases matching TRBD2. There are 18 residues in the CDR3. V dropped 4 bases and J dropped 0; count of bases not matched to a gene: 8. Germline lookup yields CDR1 SGHVS and CDR2 FQNEAQ. The CDR3 is CASSWGLAGGPSTDTQYF. The CDR3 nucleotides read TGTGCCAGCAGCTGGGGGCTAGCGGGAGGGCCTAGCACAGATACGCAGTATTTT.

This clone was counted a single time. The genes are TRBV11-2 and TRBJ2-7, with TRBD1 matching 8 bases. Germline assignment: CDR1 SGHAT and CDR2 FQNNGV. The V and J ends lost 3 bases and 4 bases, in that order; junction bases with no gene match: 5. The CDR3 is 14 residues long. In DNA, the CDR3 is TGTGCCAGCAGCTTGACAGGGGAGGAATACGAGCAGTACTTC. It is translated as CASSLTGEEYEQYF.

The chain links TRBV19 to TRBJ2-5, with D tentatively TRBD1 or TRBD2 (7 bases each). Germline CDR1 LNHDA, CDR2 SQIVND (reference sequence). V lost 6 bases, J lost 5 bases, and 13 bases lay in between. The CDR3 is 13 residues long. The CDR3 nucleotides are TGTGCCAGTAGGGGAGGGGGCGATGAGACCCAGTACTTC. Protein product: CASRGGGDETQYF.

CDR3 protein: CASSLSPSGEQYF. The CDR3 region has the DNA TGCGCCAGCAGCTTGTCCCCCTCCGGCGAGCAGTACTTC. V gene TRBV5-1 combines with J gene TRBJ2-7; D ambiguous. V was pared by 1 base and J by 6 bases, with 11 bases between. This CDR3 region has 13 residues. In germline, CDR1 is SGHRS, CDR2 YFSETQ.

The chain recombines TRBV2 with TRBJ2-7, with D perhaps being TRBD1 or TRBD2 (6 bases each). The CDR3 spans 14 residues. The V and J ends lost 6 bases and 0 bases respectively, with 12 bases between them. CDR1 is SNHLY and CDR2 is FYNNEI in the germline V gene. CDR3 sequence: CASSGGRGSYEQYF. In DNA form, the CDR3 reads TGTGCCAGCAGCGGGGGCAGGGGCTCCTACGAGCAGTACTTC.

In its sample, this clone was seen once. Other DNA variants within this sample encode the same CDR3. V and J are TRBV27 and TRBJ1-4, with D perhaps matching TRBD1 (5 bases). Trimming left V 5 bases short and J 7 bases short, with 11 bases between. This CDR3 has 13 residues. The V gene's germline CDR1 is MNHEY and CDR2 SMNVEV (reference sequence). As DNA, the CDR3 is TGTGCCAGCAGTCCCGGGACGGTTGAAAAACTGTTTTTT. Its translation is CASSPGTVEKLFF.

V gene TRBV7-9 combines with J gene TRBJ2-3; perhaps TRBD1 as D (5 bases). In germline, CDR1 is SEHNR, CDR2 FQNEAQ (reference sequence). Between the trimmed V and J ends, which lost 4 bases and 4 bases, there was a span of 21 bases. The CDR3 length is 17 residues. The CDR3: CASSSFKGSPEADTQYF. In DNA, the CDR3 is TGTGCCAGCAGCTCCTTCAAGGGGTCCCCTGAGGCAGATACGCAGTATTTT.